This is a list of T cell receptor beta chains from one sample in a study of shared clonotypes between healthy human individuals. Sequencing used immunoSEQ multiplex PCR; TCRdb keeps in-frame clones, though not all of them. The table lists around 2,000,000 clones, about 92% of them singletons, with 1.5% to 2% in the top ten. The sequencing input was naive CD8+ T cells from PBMCs. These receptors were obtained from a man aged 18-30 years in good health. Some clones in this sample may be carry-over from other donors' samples. Each CDR3 is given with its conserved first and last residue.

18	TRBV2	TRBJ2-3	CASSDGDLAGDSTDTQYF
16	TRBV7-9	TRBJ2-2	CAIIAGEGRYTGELFF
15	TRBV6-5	TRBJ2-2	CASSYFHLNTGELFF
13	TRBV10-2	TRBJ2-7	CASNPGGSYEQYF
16	TRBV4-3	TRBJ2-1	CASSQEVVTGGNEQFF
11	TRBV28	TRBJ2-1	CASSPLNEQFF
16	TRBV4-1	TRBJ2-5	CASSQDRSVRGETQYF
14	TRBV5-6	TRBJ2-3	CASSRGAGTDTQYF
13	TRBV27	TRBJ2-5	CASSGGGGETQYF
16	TRBV5-4	TRBJ2-2	CASSVRTGASSGELFF
15	TRBV7-9	TRBJ2-1	CASSAFKISYNEQFF
15	TRBV9	TRBJ2-1	CASSASGTGDNEQFF
14	TRBV4-3	TRBJ2-7	CASSQDRGSYEQYF
11	TRBV25-1	TRBJ1-2	CAGGDGYGYTF
14	TRBV27	TRBJ2-1	CASRTLAVYNEQFF
17	TRBV27	TRBJ1-1	CASSSPTGGLRNTEAFF
13	TRBV9	TRBJ1-1	CASSVGTAYEAFF
19	TRBV27	TRBJ2-1	CASSLSSGRATKMENEQFF
14	TRBV10-3	TRBJ2-7	CATRGGATAYEQYF
15	TRBV10-3	TRBJ2-7	CAISEGVTSYYEQYF
14	TRBV7-2	TRBJ2-5	CASSLWSPQETQYF
14	TRBV4-3	TRBJ2-5	CASSERSRSETQYF
15	TRBV11-2	TRBJ2-7	CASSLIRGRTYEQYF
15	TRBV4-1	TRBJ1-5	CASSELGTGNQPQHF
13	TRBV6-5	TRBJ2-1	CASSPLSYNEQFF
15	TRBV7-2	TRBJ2-7	CASSARTGLSDEQYF
15	TRBV7-9	TRBJ1-2	CASSGSTAANYGYTF
15	TRBV5-1	TRBJ2-5	CASSTQGGYQETQYF
15	TRBV5-1	TRBJ1-1	CASSLTRDPNTEAFF
14	TRBV6-5	TRBJ2-2	CASSYYQRTGELFF
15	TRBV4-1	TRBJ2-7	CASSSRLTSSYEQYF
15	TRBV28	TRBJ2-5	CASSRAGFGQETQYF
17	TRBV14	TRBJ2-3	CASSYRPRRGGTDTQYF
13	TRBV13	TRBJ2-7	CASSRGSSYEQYF
14	TRBV27	TRBJ1-4	CASSLNVGYEKLFF
14	TRBV7-2	TRBJ2-7	CASSLVGTGAEQYF
20	TRBV27	TRBJ2-1	CASSLLPYLESAGVIAEQFF
12	TRBV19	TRBJ2-2	CASREVAGELFF
15	TRBV7-9	TRBJ2-1	CASSLSERLYNEQFF
14	TRBV6-1	TRBJ2-7	CASSGSGGGYEQYF
11	TRBV10-3	TRBJ1-1	CAIGGDTEAFF
14	TRBV4-3	TRBJ1-5	CASSQEAGNQPQHF
14	TRBV27	TRBJ2-3	CASSAVGRTNTQYF
14	TRBV5-4	TRBJ2-3	CASSFASYTDTQYF
15	TRBV27	TRBJ2-7	CASRQDRAASYEQYF
16	TRBV5-1	TRBJ1-4	CASSSSTNATNEKLFF